The table lists the clone carrying this T cell receptor beta chain with a few counts. TCRdb re-derived calls from the 5' RACE reads in MiXCR, one entry per CDR3 protein. The sample has hundreds of thousands of distinct CDR3 sequences, roughly 14% seen once; the top ten hold roughly an eighth. This record comes from a study of T cells after yellow fever vaccination. Germline V gene lookup returns CDR1 WNHNN and CDR2 SYGVQD (reference sequence). The J segment lost 4 bases and the V segment lost 6 bases, leaving 6 bases of the junction unmatched. The CDR3 covers 14 residues. The specimen was PBMCs, collected on the day of the yellow fever booster vaccination. This sequence joins TRBV10-1 and TRBJ2-3; TRBD2 matches 8 bases. This sequence was found in a man in his thirties or forties who received the YFV17D yellow fever vaccine. The CDR3 nucleotides are TGCGCCAGCAGCGAGCGGGAGATCGCAGATACGCAGTATTTT. This encodes CASSEREIADTQYF.